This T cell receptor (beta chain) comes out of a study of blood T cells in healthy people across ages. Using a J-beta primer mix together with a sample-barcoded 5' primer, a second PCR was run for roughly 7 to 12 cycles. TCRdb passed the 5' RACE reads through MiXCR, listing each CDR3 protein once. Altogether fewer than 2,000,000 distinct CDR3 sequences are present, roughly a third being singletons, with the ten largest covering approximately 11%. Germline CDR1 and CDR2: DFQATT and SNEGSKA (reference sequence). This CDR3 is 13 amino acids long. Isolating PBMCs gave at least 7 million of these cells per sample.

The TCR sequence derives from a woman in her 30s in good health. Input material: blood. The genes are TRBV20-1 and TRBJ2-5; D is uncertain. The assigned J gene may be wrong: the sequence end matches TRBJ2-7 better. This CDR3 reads CSACSEYLYEQYF. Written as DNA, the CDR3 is TGCAGTGCTTGTTCAGAATACCTTTACGAGCAGTACTTC.